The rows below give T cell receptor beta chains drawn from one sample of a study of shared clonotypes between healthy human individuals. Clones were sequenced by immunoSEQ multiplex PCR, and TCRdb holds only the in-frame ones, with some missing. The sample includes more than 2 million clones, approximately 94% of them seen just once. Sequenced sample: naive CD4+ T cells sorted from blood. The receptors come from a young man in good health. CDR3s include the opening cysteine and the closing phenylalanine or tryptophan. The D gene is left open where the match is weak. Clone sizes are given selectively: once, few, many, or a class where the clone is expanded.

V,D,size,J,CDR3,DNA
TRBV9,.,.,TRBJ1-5,CASSVDGRGNQPQHF,TGTGCCAGCAGCGTAGATGGAAGAGGCAATCAGCCCCAGCATTTT
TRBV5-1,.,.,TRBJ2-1,CASSAGTLNEQFF,TGCGCCAGCAGCGCCGGGACACTCAATGAGCAGTTCTTC
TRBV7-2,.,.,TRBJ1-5,CASSLSGADQPQHF,TGTGCCAGCAGCTTATCAGGGGCAGATCAGCCCCAGCATTTT
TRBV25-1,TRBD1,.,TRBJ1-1,CASSGRTGSATEAFF,TGTGCCAGCAGTGGCAGGACAGGGTCGGCCACTGAAGCTTTCTTT
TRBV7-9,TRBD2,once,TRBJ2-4,CASSPVAGGTTNIQYF,TGTGCCAGCAGCCCAGTAGCGGGAGGGACCACAAACATTCAGTACTTC
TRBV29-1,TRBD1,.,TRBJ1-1,CSVGQGSNTEAFF,TGCAGCGTCGGACAGGGCTCGAACACTGAAGCTTTCTTT
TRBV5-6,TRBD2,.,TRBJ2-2,CASSQASGSTAGELFF,TGTGCCAGCAGCCAGGCTAGCGGGAGTACCGCCGGGGAGCTGTTTTTT
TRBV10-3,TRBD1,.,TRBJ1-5,CAISEGTANNQPQHF,TGTGCCATCAGTGAAGGGACAGCGAACAATCAGCCCCAGCATTTT
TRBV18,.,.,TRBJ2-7,CASSPLDGSYEQYF,TGTGCCAGCTCACCGCTTGACGGATCCTACGAGCAGTACTTC
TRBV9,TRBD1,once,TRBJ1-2,CASSVVGRGPGGYTF,TGTGCCAGCAGCGTAGTGGGCAGGGGGCCAGGTGGCTACACCTTC
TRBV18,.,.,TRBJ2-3,CASSMTATDTQYF,TGTGCCAGCTCCATGACAGCCACAGATACGCAGTATTTT
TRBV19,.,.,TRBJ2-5,CASSIGSGFQETQYF,TGTGCCAGTAGTATAGGGTCGGGGTTCCAAGAGACCCAGTACTTC
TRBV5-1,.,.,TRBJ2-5,CASSLAGEVQETQYF,TGCGCCAGCAGCTTGGCGGGAGAGGTCCAAGAGACCCAGTACTTC
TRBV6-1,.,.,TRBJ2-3,CATAGGSSTDTQYF,TGTGCCACGGCGGGCGGGTCTAGCACAGATACGCAGTATTTT
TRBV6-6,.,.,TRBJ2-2,CASSSPGNTGELFF,TGTGCCAGCAGTTCCCCAGGGAACACCGGGGAGCTGTTTTTT
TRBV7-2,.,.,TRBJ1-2,CASSLERSNYGYTF,TGTGCCAGCAGCTTAGAGAGGTCAAACTATGGCTACACCTTC
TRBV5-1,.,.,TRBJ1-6,CASSSSPRQDNSPLHF,TGCGCCAGCAGCTCGAGCCCCCGACAGGATAATTCACCCCTCCACTTT
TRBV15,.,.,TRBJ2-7,CATRISGGSYEQYF,TGTGCCACCAGGATTAGCGGAGGGTCTTACGAGCAGTACTTC
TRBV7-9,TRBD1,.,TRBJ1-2,CASSLLSGTGLANYGYTF,TGTGCCAGCAGCTTACTGTCCGGGACAGGCCTAGCTAACTATGGCTACACCTTC
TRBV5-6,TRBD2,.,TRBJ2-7,CASSFPGLAGKDEQYF,TGTGCCAGCAGCTTCCCTGGACTAGCGGGAAAGGACGAGCAGTACTTC
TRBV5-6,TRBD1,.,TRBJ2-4,CASSSGTGTKNIQYF,TGTGCCAGCAGCTCCGGGACAGGTACCAAAAACATTCAGTACTTC
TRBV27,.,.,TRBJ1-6,CASSLRGLSYNSPLHF,TGTGCCAGCAGTCTTAGGGGGTTATCCTATAATTCACCCCTCCACTTT
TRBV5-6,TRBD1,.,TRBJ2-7,CASSLGQGSGPYEQYF,TGTGCCAGCAGCTTGGGACAGGGGTCGGGGCCCTACGAGCAGTACTTC
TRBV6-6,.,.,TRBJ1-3,CASSYSPRGGGNTIYF,TGTGCCAGCAGTTACTCGCCGAGGGGTGGAGGAAACACCATATATTTT
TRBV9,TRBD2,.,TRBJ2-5,CASSLGPGTSGQETQYF,TGTGCCAGCAGCCTTGGTCCCGGGACTAGCGGGCAAGAGACCCAGTACTTC
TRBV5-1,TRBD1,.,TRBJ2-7,CASSFEQTGNSYEQYF,TGCGCCAGCAGCTTTGAACAGACAGGGAACTCCTACGAGCAGTACTTC
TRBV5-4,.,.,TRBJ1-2,CASSSGGTYYGYTF,TGTGCCAGCAGCTCTGGGGGGACTTACTATGGCTACACCTTC
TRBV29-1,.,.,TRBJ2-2,CSVGISGELFF,TGCAGCGTTGGGATATCCGGGGAGCTGTTTTTT
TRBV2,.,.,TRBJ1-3,CATIVRGSGNTIYF,TGTGCCACGATCGTCAGGGGTTCTGGAAACACCATATATTTT
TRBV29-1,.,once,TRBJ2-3,CSVRRVPPPDTQYF,TGCAGCGTTCGGCGGGTCCCGCCTCCAGATACGCAGTATTTT
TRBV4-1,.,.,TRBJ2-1,CASSQDQGNNYNEQFF,TGCGCCAGCAGCCAAGATCAGGGTAATAACTACAATGAGCAGTTCTTC
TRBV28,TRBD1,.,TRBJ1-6,CASRSALGQGDSPLHF,TGTGCCAGCAGGAGCGCACTAGGACAGGGGGATTCACCCCTCCACTTT
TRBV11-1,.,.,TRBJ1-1,CASSLTENTEAFF,TGTGCCAGCAGCTTAACGGAAAACACTGAAGCTTTCTTT
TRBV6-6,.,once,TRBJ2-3,CASRPGADTQYF,TGTGCCAGCAGGCCCGGGGCAGATACGCAGTATTTT
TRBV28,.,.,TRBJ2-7,CASSFSDYEQYF,TGTGCCAGCAGTTTTTCAGACTACGAGCAGTACTTC
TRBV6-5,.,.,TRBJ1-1,CATGKMNTEAFF,TGTGCCACCGGAAAAATGAACACTGAAGCTTTCTTT
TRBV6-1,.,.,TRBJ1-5,CASSESQAYQPQHF,TGTGCCAGCAGTGAATCTCAAGCTTATCAGCCCCAGCATTTT
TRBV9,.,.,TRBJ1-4,CASSVVGPNEKLFF,TGTGCCAGCAGCGTAGTCGGACCTAATGAAAAACTGTTTTTT
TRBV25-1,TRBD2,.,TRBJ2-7,CASSPISAGGFYEQYF,TGTGCCAGCAGTCCCATATCAGCGGGGGGATTCTACGAGCAGTACTTC
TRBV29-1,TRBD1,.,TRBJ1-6,CSVPDRALSSYNSPLHF,TGCAGCGTTCCCGACAGGGCCCTAAGCTCCTATAATTCACCCCTCCACTTT
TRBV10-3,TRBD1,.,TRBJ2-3,CAITTGQGGVGDTQYF,TGTGCCATCACCACCGGACAGGGGGGAGTTGGAGATACGCAGTATTTT
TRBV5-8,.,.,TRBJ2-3,CASSNFGGDTQYF,TGTGCCAGCAGCAACTTTGGGGGTGATACGCAGTATTTT
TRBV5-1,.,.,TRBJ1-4,CASSYLQGNNEKLFF,TGCGCCAGCAGCTATTTACAGGGTAATAATGAAAAACTGTTTTTT
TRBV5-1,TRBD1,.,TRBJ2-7,CASSLAGQITSYEQYF,TGCGCCAGCAGCTTGGCGGGACAGATTACCTCCTACGAGCAGTACTTC
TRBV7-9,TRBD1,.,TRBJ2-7,CASSRQGWYEQYF,TGTGCCAGCAGCCGACAGGGTTGGTACGAGCAGTACTTC
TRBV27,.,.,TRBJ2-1,CASSSRTSSYNEQFF,TGTGCCAGCAGTTCCCGGACAAGCTCCTACAATGAGCAGTTCTTC
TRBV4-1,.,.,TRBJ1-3,CASSQEPVSGNTIYF,TGCGCCAGCAGCCAAGAACCGGTCTCTGGAAACACCATATATTTT
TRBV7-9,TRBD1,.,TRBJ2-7,CASSLTLDRGPGWEQYF,TGTGCCAGCAGCTTGACCCTGGACAGGGGCCCAGGGTGGGAGCAGTACTTC
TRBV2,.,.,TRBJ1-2,CASSEGAREGYGYTF,TGTGCCAGCAGTGAGGGGGCCAGGGAAGGGTATGGCTACACCTTC
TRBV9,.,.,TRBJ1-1,CASSVSGRVNTEAFF,TGTGCCAGCAGCGTATCCGGCAGGGTGAACACTGAAGCTTTCTTT
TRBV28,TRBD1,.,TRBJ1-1,CASPGQGGGNTEAFF,TGTGCCAGCCCCGGACAGGGAGGCGGGAACACTGAAGCTTTCTTT
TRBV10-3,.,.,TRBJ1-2,CAIKAQGANYGYTF,TGTGCCATCAAGGCGCAGGGCGCTAACTATGGCTACACCTTC
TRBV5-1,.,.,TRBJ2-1,CASSSTILSSYNEQFF,TGCGCCAGCAGCTCTACTATACTAAGCTCCTACAATGAGCAGTTCTTC
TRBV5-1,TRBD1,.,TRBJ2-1,CASSPDDRGTTYNEQFF,TGCGCCAGCAGCCCGGACGACAGGGGGACCACCTACAATGAGCAGTTCTTC
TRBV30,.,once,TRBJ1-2,CAWLGDHGGYTF,TGTGCCTGGCTAGGGGACCATGGTGGCTACACCTTC
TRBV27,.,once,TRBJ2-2,CASSFPSATGELFF,TGTGCCAGCAGTTTCCCGTCTGCCACCGGGGAGCTGTTTTTT